These 28 T cell receptor beta chains came from one sample sequenced in a study of CD8+CD57+ T cells in acquired aplastic anemia. Using genomic DNA as the template, TCR beta VDJ and CDR3 profiling was carried out. A single record per CDR3 protein comes from TCRdb applying MiXCR to the reads. The table has 400,000 to 450,000 distinct CDR3 sequences, just under 70% seen once. Sequencing used sorted CD4+, CD8+, or CD8+CD57+ T cells (not recorded which) from PBMCs. The origin of the receptors is a human donor in good health, serving as a control.

This CDR3 is CASDRDPPDTEAFF. In nucleotides, the CDR3 is TGTGCCAGCGACAGGGACCCCCCTGACACTGAAGCTTTCTTT. This chain connects TRBV2 to TRBJ1-1; 7 bases agree with TRBD1. With V trimmed by 8 bases and J by 3 bases, 9 bases remained unmatched. The germline V gene has CDR1 SNHLY and CDR2 FYNNEI. The CDR3 loop spans 14 amino acids. Supplemented by reference TRBV2 and TRBJ1-1, the full variable domain reads EPEVTQTPSHQVTQMGQEVILRCVPISNHLYFYWYRQILGQKVEFLVSFYNNEISEKSEIFDDQFSVERPDGSNFTLKIRSTKLEDSAMYFCASDRDPPDTEAFFGQGTRLTVV.

Concerning this clonotype: Since the CDR3 does not end with the conserved phenylalanine or tryptophan, this likely comes from a read error. The DNA is omitted, as the CDR3 cannot be located on it reliably, and the CDR3 follows TCRdb's listing. This chain links TRBV7-9 with TRBJ1-1; the table gives TRBD1 as D, unverified against the DNA. The germline V gene encodes CDR1 SEHNR and CDR2 FQNEAQ (reference sequence). The length of the CDR3 is 13 amino acids, counting both ends. CDR3 sequence: CASSSAGQGSGYT.

This clonotype was recorded at least ten times. The chain recombines TRBV5-1 with TRBJ2-7; 10 bases align to TRBD1. Trimming took 7 bases from V and 1 from J; bases not matched to a gene: 5. The CDR3 is 14 residues long. Per germline, CDR1 SGHRS and CDR2 YFSETQ. CDR3 residues: CASRGDRGSYEQYF. The CDR3 DNA is TGCGCCAGCCGGGGGGACAGGGGATCCTACGAGCAGTACTTC.

As to this clonotype: This CDR3 fails to terminate in the conserved phenylalanine or tryptophan, so it likely reflects a read error. No DNA is shown, since the ends of the CDR3 on it are uncertain; the CDR3 is the one TCRdb lists. The V gene is TRBV2, the J gene TRBJ2-7; TRBD1 was called by the table and not checked on the DNA. From its first to its last residue, the CDR3 has 14 amino acids. CDR1 is SNHLY and CDR2 is FYNNEI in the germline V gene. The CDR3 is CASRRQVNGYTLGS.

This clonotype was observed a single time. Just one base apart from a much larger clone, this may be a read error. Because it lacks the conserved phenylalanine or tryptophan at the end, this CDR3 is likely a read error. The gene calls are TRBV10-3 and TRBJ2-3; possible D gene TRBD1, 6 bases. This CDR3 contains 15 residues. The germline gives CDR1 ENHRY, CDR2 SYGVKD. The CDR3 DNA sequence: TGTGCCAGCAGTTCCGGGACAAAATTCACAGATACGCAGTATTCT. Its protein product is CASSSGTKFTDTQYS.

This clonotype was recorded at least ten times. The rearrangement uses TRBV6-6 and TRBJ2-1; 7 bases align to TRBD1. Germline V gives CDR1 MNHNY, CDR2 SVGAGI (reference sequence). The CDR3 is 15 residues long. With V trimmed by 8 bases and J by 4 bases, 11 bases remained unmatched. The CDR3 region has the DNA TGTGCCAGCTGCTATACCGGGACAGTATACAATGAGCAGTTCTTC. It encodes CASCYTGTVYNEQFF.

Worth noting for this clonotype: A junction boundary mismatches the germline segment, possibly from a read error. V and J are TRBV10-3 and TRBJ2-3, with 12 positions matching TRBD2. CDR1 and CDR2 from the germline V gene are ENHRY and SYGVKD. The length of the CDR3 is 16 residues. The CDR3 reads CASSVLAGGSTDTQYF. CDR3 nucleotides: TGTGCCAGCAGTGTACTAGCGGGGGGTAGCACAGATACGCAGTATTTT.

This rearrangement joins TRBV7-2 to TRBJ1-2, with D uncertain. Trimming left V 2 bases short and J 8 bases short, with 9 bases between. Germline assignment: CDR1 SGHTA and CDR2 FQGNSA. The CDR3 has 12 residues. The DNA for the CDR3 is TGTGCCAGCAGCTTACCGGGTCGAGGCTACACCTTC. As protein: CASSLPGRGYTF.

This sequence joins TRBV15 and TRBJ2-3; 7 bases are a match to TRBD1. The J call may be in error: the DNA end matches TRBJ2-7 better. CDR1 is LNHNV, CDR2 YYDKDF, per germline (reference sequence). CDR3 length equals 14 residues. DNA for the CDR3: TGTGCCACCAGCCCACCGGGACAGAAATATGCGCAGTACTTC. It codes for CATSPPGQKYAQYF.

The genes are TRBV12-5 and TRBJ2-7; no definite D call. The DNA matches TRBJ1-2 better at its end, which makes the J call doubtful. There are 14 residues in the CDR3. Germline V lookup: CDR1 LGHNT, CDR2 FRNRAP. Here the CDR3 DNA reads TGTGCCAGCAGCAAAGAAAGCTTTACGGGAGGCTACACCTTC. Its translation: CASSKESFTGGYTF.

Remarks on this clonotype: The junction departs from germline at one end; a sequencing error may be responsible. The V and J genes are TRBV12-3 or TRBV12-4 and TRBJ2-2; D gene unclear. CDR3 length equals 15 residues. In DNA, the CDR3 is TGCGCCAGCAGTTTGGCCGAAAGTCGACCCGGGGAGCTGTTTTTT. Translation gives CASSLAESRPGELFF.

The chain has TRBV7-3 and TRBJ1-2, with 7 nucleotides matching TRBD1. The CDR3 spans 13 residues. The V segment lost 4 bases and the J segment 13 bases; nucleotides outside the gene matches: 12. Per the germline V gene, CDR1 is SGHTA and CDR2 is FQGTGA. CDR3 region: CASSSTGDCVGTF. The CDR3 nucleotides read TGTGCCAGCAGCTCAACAGGGGACTGTGTCGGCACCTTC.

This chain uses TRBV11-2 with TRBJ1-5; tentatively, D is TRBD1 (5 bases). CDR3 length: 16 residues. Germline CDR1 and CDR2: SGHAT and FQNNGV. Trimming left V 5 bases short and J 11 bases short, with 25 bases between. DNA of the CDR3: TGTGCCAGCAGCCCCAGGACTAGCGGGGGGGTCACGACCCAGCATTTT. This encodes CASSPRTSGGVTTQHF.

J is TRBJ1-4 and V is TRBV7-8, with no clear D. This CDR3 comprises 14 residues. Per the germline V gene, CDR1 is SGHVS and CDR2 is FQNEAQ. Trimming pared 7 bases from V and 4 bases from J, leaving 13 bases between. The CDR3 spells CASNPKTLNEKLFF. CDR3 nucleotide sequence: TGTGCCAGCAATCCAAAGACCCTTAATGAAAAACTGTTTTTT.

Details on this clonotype: A read error may account for a junction end that differs from germline. The chain uses TRBV11-3 and TRBJ2-2, with D possibly TRBD2 on 5 matching bases. The CDR3 has 15 residues. CDR1 and CDR2 from the germline V gene are SGHNT and YENEEA. The CDR3 sequence: CASSFGSSYTGELFF. The CDR3 DNA is TGCGCCAGCAGCTTTGGGAGCTCCTACACCGGGGAGCTGTTTTTT.

The chain employs TRBV12-3 or TRBV12-4 and TRBJ1-2; possibly TRBD1 for D (5 bases). V was clipped by 2 bases and J by 4 bases, with 14 bases between them. The CDR3 has 15 amino acids. CDR3 protein: CASSLRDASIYGYTF. In DNA form, the CDR3 reads TGTGCCAGCAGTTTACGGGACGCAAGCATCTATGGCTACACCTTC.

The chain carries TRBV20-1 and TRBJ1-5; D remains ambiguous. The ends were cut back, 1 base at V and 4 bases at J, with 11 bases in the middle. The CDR3 runs to 14 residues. Looked up from germline, CDR1 is DFQATT and CDR2 is SNEGSKA (reference sequence). CDR3 region: CSARVPTGNQPQHF. CDR3 nucleotides: TGCAGTGCTAGAGTTCCTACGGGGAATCAGCCCCAGCATTTT.

This clonotype was seen many times. V and J are TRBV7-8 and TRBJ1-1; D call uncertain. The V gene lost 1 base and the J gene lost 0 bases, with 9 bases spanning the gap. CDR1 SGHVS and CDR2 FQNEAQ come from the germline V gene. The CDR3 is 15 amino acids. The CDR3 is CASSLGSNLNTEAFF. The CDR3 DNA follows: TGTGCCAGCAGCTTAGGAAGCAACCTGAACACTGAAGCTTTCTTT.

Worth noting for this clonotype: A much larger clone lies a single base off, so this may be a read error. The chain uses TRBV12-5 and TRBJ1-3; the D gene is possibly TRBD1 (5 bases). The CDR3 is made up of 16 amino acids. The germline V gene encodes CDR1 LGHNT and CDR2 FRNRAP. CDR3 amino acids: CAGGLVVGAGRNTIYF. In DNA, the CDR3 is TGTGCTGGTGGTTTGGTCGTCGGGGCAGGGCGAAACACCATATATTTT.

The genes are TRBV20-1 and TRBJ1-2; a weak D match, TRBD1 (6 bases). Trimming stripped 0 bases from V and 12 bases from J, with 14 bases between. Germline lookup yields CDR1 DFQATT and CDR2 SNEGSKA (reference sequence). There are 12 residues in the CDR3. The CDR3 region has the DNA TGCAGTGCTAGAGATGAGACAGGCATACACACCTTC. It codes for CSARDETGIHTF.

This clonotype was observed at least ten times. This rearrangement joins TRBV6-2 or TRBV6-3 to TRBJ1-2; 9 bases are shared with TRBD1. The CDR3 is made up of 14 amino acids. J lost 3 bases, V lost 6 bases, and 5 bases had no gene match. Per germline, CDR1 MNHEY and CDR2 SVGEGT. The CDR3: CASRRDRDYYGYTF. CDR3 nucleotides: TGTGCCAGCAGACGGGACAGGGACTACTATGGCTACACCTTC.

This clonotype was counted between two and nine times. One end of the junction does not line up with germline, which may come from a read error. The genes are TRBV6-1 and TRBJ2-7, with a possible D match to TRBD1 (5 bases). The CDR3 is 12 amino acids. The germline CDR1 and CDR2 sequences are MNHNS and SASEGT. CDR3 protein: CASRDIPYGQYF. The DNA for the CDR3 is TGTGCCAGCAGGGACATACCCTACGGGCAGTACTTC.

This clonotype was recorded at least ten times. The rearrangement joins TRBV6-5 to TRBJ1-2, with D maybe TRBD1 (5 bases). CDR1 MNHEY and CDR2 SVGAGI come from the germline V gene. This CDR3 is 16 amino acids long. Trimming took off 0 bases at V and 4 bases at J, with 15 bases between the two ends. The CDR3 is CASSYSRQGGIYGYTF. CDR3 coding DNA: TGTGCCAGCAGTTACTCGAGGCAGGGAGGGATCTATGGCTACACCTTC.

V and J are TRBV10-3 and TRBJ2-3; D is ambiguous. The CDR3 is 13 amino acids. Germline V lookup: CDR1 ENHRY, CDR2 SYGVKD. V was shortened by 6 bases and J by 1 base, with 8 bases between the two germline ends. Written as DNA, the CDR3 is TGTGCCATCAGAGGAATTGGCACAGATACGCAGTATTTT. It encodes CAIRGIGTDTQYF.

As for this clonotype: The CDR3 does not end in the conserved phenylalanine or tryptophan, so this is likely a read error. The limits of the CDR3 on the DNA are not certain, so only TCRdb's listed CDR3 is given. The J gene is TRBJ2-2, the V gene TRBV29-1; no check of the table's D call, TRBD1, against the DNA was made. In germline, CDR1 is SQVTM, CDR2 ANQGSEA. Inclusive of both ends, the CDR3 amounts to 13 amino acids. The CDR3 loop is CSVDRTAAGELLY.

Comments on this clonotype: No conserved phenylalanine or tryptophan is present at the end of the CDR3, so a read error is the likely explanation. No DNA is shown, since the ends of the CDR3 on it are uncertain; the CDR3 is the one TCRdb lists. The V call is TRBV7-7, the J call TRBJ2-3; the D segment call TRBD2 is taken from the table without a DNA check. Looked up from germline, CDR1 is SSHAT and CDR2 is FNYEAQ (reference sequence). The CDR3 spans 14 amino acids, including both terminal residues. The CDR3 loop is CASSLGLAGGTNEL.

This clonotype appeared many times. The V gene is TRBV9, the J gene TRBJ1-1, with TRBD1 as a possible D gene (6 bases). The length of the CDR3 is 15 residues. Germline lookup yields CDR1 SGDLS and CDR2 YYNGEE. The V and J ends lost 3 bases and 5 bases respectively, with 17 bases between them. CDR3 sequence: CASSAGWGADTEAFF. The CDR3 DNA is TGTGCCAGCAGCGCCGGTTGGGGGGCGGATACTGAAGCTTTCTTT.

The chain combines TRBV11-2 with TRBJ2-5; no firm D call. Germline loops: CDR1 SGHAT, CDR2 FQNNGV. V lost 5 bases and J 5 bases, leaving 12 bases between the germline ends. The CDR3 totals 13 residues. The CDR3 sequence is CASSITFGETQYF. Here the CDR3 DNA reads TGTGCCAGCAGCATCACTTTTGGCGAGACCCAGTACTTC.